One TCR beta chain is described in this entry. This clonotype was observed a handful of times. Its antigen has not been determined. Per-base qualities were not stored, and no clone one base away is much larger. To prepare the library, RACE was applied. Sequencing used a NextSeq 500. During library preparation, unique molecular identifiers were attached to individual cDNA molecules so that TCRs could be counted in a quantitative, reproducible way. For every blood RNA sample, sequencing covered both the TCR alpha and TCR beta chains. On the authors' methods: A median of around 100,000 TCRs per sample was observed, with a range of about 23,224 to 750,000. V, J and CDR3 annotation of the TCR reads was performed with the Decombinator software suite. For PS versus PT1 abundance plots, all samples were subsampled to the same number of TCRs (28,000). TCRs were defined as expanded if absent before sensitization and observed at least eight times at the 2-week time point. TCRdb reworked the public reads: Q25 trimming with fastp, MiXCR clone assembly, productive beta chains retained. Every CDR3 protein is listed once, alongside the most common genes and DNA of its rows. The V and J calls and clone size come from TCRdb's table, not from the authors' own analysis. The sample records under 100,000 distinct CDR3 sequences, roughly an eighth of which are singletons. The ten largest clones capture 3.2% of the sample.

These data originate in a study of human T cells and chemical hapten exposure (dated by TCRdb to about 2021). Looking at the study overall: For sensitization, 2% DPC in acetone was applied to a 2 cm by 2 cm area of upper inner arm skin. Throughout the roughly 24-week study period, patients were also given weekly therapeutic DPC doses on the scalp. Patch tests used Finn chambers with 0.01% DPC on the upper back, scored after 6 days by International Contact Dermatitis Research Group standards. Alopecia areata with under or over 50% scalp involvement, alopecia totalis and alopecia universalis were represented in the patient cohort, which was mostly female. Libraries were combined into a pool for sequencing, and differences in TCR yield between samples came mainly from small differences in library volumes within the pool. The study tracked peripheral blood TCR repertoire changes in vivo during primary and secondary sensitization to the hapten diphenylcyclopropenone (DPC) in alopecia patients. Patient blood was sampled pre-sensitization (week 0) and at 2, 6 and about 24 weeks after DPC sensitization. Blood for TCR sequencing was provided by twenty-nine alopecia patients at one to four time points (pre-sensitization, 2, 6 and 24 weeks). Findings and caveats that apply to the study as a whole: Significantly more large CDR3 similarity clusters were formed by expanded TCRs than by pre-sensitization or healthy control sets, consistent with antigen-driven responses. Patch test score correlated positively with the number of PT1 expanded TCRs, reaching significance at thresholds 8, 16 and 32 but not at 4. After repeated subsampling, changes were observed in the strength of the expansion versus patch-test correlation and in the threshold at which the correlation became significant. Alopecia, a presumed autoimmune disease, was present in all patients, so the immune response of the patients might differ from that of healthy individuals. No change with DPC sensitization was found in the number of TCRs above 1 in 1000 frequency, and no evidence of global repertoire structure alterations was found.

The intended sense of this specimen's time point label: patch test 2, 6 weeks after DPC sensitization. In the paper's terms, the treatment or condition label means: therapeutic diphenylcyclopropenone sensitization with weekly scalp DPC. At each patch-test visit, blood was drawn before the patch test was applied. To be eligible, patients had to be aged 18 to 70, diagnosed with alopecia and judged suitable for DPC therapy, while pregnant patients were excluded. Unfractionated whole blood was collected in Tempus Blood RNA tubes, and total RNA was extracted from that blood. This clonotype originated in a woman between 35 and 50 years old with alopecia areata. Some clones in this sample may be carry-over from other donors' samples. Here the sequenced sample was whole blood, taken in connection with sensitization to the hapten diphenylcyclopropenone (DPC).

In nucleotide form, the sequence is TGTGCCAGCAGTCGTCAGGGGATTGGCAATCAGCCCCAGCATTTT. This yields the protein CASSRQGIGNQPQHF. The V and J segments used are TRBV2 and TRBJ1-5; TRBD1 is a possible D gene, resting on 6 matching bases. The germline V gene encodes CDR1 SNHLY and CDR2 FYNNEI. Deletion took 5 bases off V and 2 bases off J, with a span of 13 bases between the germline ends. The CDR3 runs 15 amino acids, cysteine and phenylalanine included. Only the CDR3 part of the read is kept: 45 bases, read in frame from the first base.